A single count supports the clone carrying this TCR beta chain. The data were taken from a study of blood T cell repertoires in COVID-19. Data came from immunoSEQ multiplex PCR; TCRdb stores just in-frame clones and leaves some out. The sample consists of approximately 100,000 clones, over 75% of them appearing once. V shed 4 bases, J shed 3 bases, and the junction held 3 bases outside the gene matches. This CDR3 has 15 residues. CDR1 is LGHDT and CDR2 is YNNKEL in the germline V gene (reference sequence). The chain couples TRBV3-1 (or the pseudogene TRBV3-2) to TRBJ2-1; 10 nucleotides agree with TRBD2. The receptor was derived from a woman aged 50 to 65 with acute or convalescent COVID-19. Sample: peripheral blood. The CDR3 nucleotides read TGTGCCAGCAGCCCTCGGACTAGCGGCTACAATGAGCAGTTCTTC. As protein: CASSPRTSGYNEQFF.